The entry below gives a single T cell receptor beta chain sequence along with its context. The V and J ends lost 4 bases and 4 bases, in that order; junction bases with no gene match: 8. Germline assignment: CDR1 SGHNT and CDR2 YYREEE (reference sequence). The CDR3 covers 17 residues. Within Nashville, Tennessee resided all donors, each a Caucasian adult. It was into CD45RA+ naive and CD45RA-negative memory subsets that the CD4+ cells were split. This sample is drawn from a study of shared clonotypes between healthy human individuals. At the deep level, the assay was run. Each cell subset's genomic DNA was divided evenly among several immunoSEQ plates. Sequenced by immunoSEQ multiplex PCR; TCRdb stores in-frame clones only, minus some. The sample lists some 500,000 clones, 95% to 97% occurring once.

The TCR comes from a woman in her twenties or thirties in good health. Input material: naive CD4+ T cells sorted from blood. As for subset: CD45RA+ positively selected. This sequence joins TRBV5-4 and TRBJ2-5; 15 bases line up with TRBD2. CDR3 in DNA: TGTGCCAGCAGCCGGGGACTAGCGGGGGGCGGGCCAGAGACCCAGTACTTC. This sequence encodes CASSRGLAGGGPETQYF.